Below, 29 T cell receptor beta chains from the same sample are listed, as sequenced in a study of blood T cell repertoires in COVID-19. Sequencing was performed with immunoSEQ multiplex PCR; in TCRdb, only in-frame clones are kept and a portion is missing. The sample carries about 210,000 clones, 65% to 85% recorded once. The material sequenced was peripheral blood. Receptors originate from a man between 45 and 60 years old with active or convalescent COVID-19.

This sequence joins TRBV19 and TRBJ1-4, with TRBD1 as a possible D gene (6 bases). The V gene's germline CDR1 is LNHDA and CDR2 SQIVND (reference sequence). CDR3 length: 15 amino acids. The ends were cut back, 5 bases at V and 6 bases at J, with 16 bases in the middle. The CDR3 reads CASSPKSRGYEKLFF. DNA of the CDR3: TGTGCCAGTAGTCCCAAGTCCAGGGGATATGAAAAACTGTTTTTT.

This clone was picked up a small number of times. V and J are TRBV13 and TRBJ2-3; 7 nucleotides agree with TRBD2. Germline V gene sequence: CDR1 PRHDT, CDR2 FYEKMQ (reference sequence). The length of the CDR3 is 14 residues. V shed 5 bases, J shed 2 bases, and the junction held 4 bases outside the gene matches. In DNA, the CDR3 is TGTGCCAGCAGCATCCGGGACTACACAGATACGCAGTATTTT. It codes for CASSIRDYTDTQYF.

This clone was seen once. This sequence joins TRBV4-1 and TRBJ2-7, with 7 bases aligning to TRBD2. The J segment lost 4 bases and the V segment lost 4 bases, leaving 13 bases of the junction unmatched. Germline CDR1 reads MGHRA; CDR2 reads YSYEKL. CDR3 length: 16 amino acids. This chain's CDR3 is CASSRTVAGEGYEQYF. Here the CDR3 DNA reads TGCGCCAGCAGCCGGACCGTGGCGGGGGAGGGTTACGAGCAGTACTTC.

The genes are TRBV7-8 and TRBJ1-5, with 7 nucleotides matching TRBD1. The CDR3 is made up of 15 amino acids. The junction had 7 bases not matched to a gene; V was cut back by 1 base and J by 7 bases. Germline V CDR1 and CDR2: SGHVS, FQNEAQ. The CDR3 sequence: CASSLEQGIGQPQHF. CDR3 nucleotides: TGTGCCAGCAGCTTAGAACAGGGGATCGGCCAGCCCCAGCATTTT.

This rearrangement joins TRBV4-1 to TRBJ2-1; tentatively, D is TRBD2 (5 bases). In germline, CDR1 is MGHRA, CDR2 YSYEKL. V gave up 0 bases and J gave up 13 bases, with 13 bases separating them. This CDR3 region has 13 residues. The CDR3 DNA is TGCGCCAGCAGCCAAGAGGGCGGGTCTGCCCAGTTCTTC. It is translated as CASSQEGGSAQFF.

The CDR3 here is CATSRDPAGPARSAFF. CDR3 DNA: TGTGCCACCAGCAGAGATCCCGCAGGGCCCGCAAGGTCCGCTTTCTTT. The rearrangement uses TRBV15 and TRBJ1-1, with a weak D call TRBD1 (5 bases). CDR1 LNHNV and CDR2 YYDKDF come from the germline V gene (reference sequence). V lost 0 bases and J 11 bases, leaving 22 bases between the germline ends. This CDR3 spans 16 amino acids.

The chain uses TRBV28 and TRBJ1-5, with D maybe TRBD1 (5 bases). This CDR3 is 16 amino acids long. V lost 6 bases and J lost 0, with 15 bases in between. The V gene's germline CDR1 is MDHEN and CDR2 SYDVKM. This CDR3 reads CASRLGHDLSNQPQHF. The CDR3, as DNA: TGTGCCAGCAGACTTGGACACGACCTTAGCAATCAGCCCCAGCATTTT.

The V and J genes are TRBV3-1 (or the pseudogene TRBV3-2) and TRBJ2-5, with 10 bases matching TRBD1. Germline V CDR1 and CDR2: LGHDT, YNNKEL (reference sequence). CDR3 length: 17 amino acids. Germline trimming cut 6 bases from V and 12 bases from J; bases unmatched to any gene: 22. For the CDR3, the DNA is TGTGCCAGCAGGCCCCCTTACCGAGACAGGGGGCGTGTTACGAAGTACTTC. Translating gives CASRPPYRDRGRVTKYF.

This clone showed up just once. As DNA, the CDR3 is TGCAGCGTCACCGGGCCGGAGGGACAGCCCCAGCATTTT. As protein: CSVTGPEGQPQHF. The chain has TRBV29-1 and TRBJ1-5; D not certain. There are 13 residues in the CDR3. V was clipped by 6 bases and J by 7 bases, with 16 bases between them. Germline V CDR1 and CDR2: SQVTM, ANQGSEA.

This clone was counted between two and nine times. The chain carries TRBV5-1 and TRBJ2-7; 11 nucleotides line up with TRBD2. V gave up 4 bases and J gave up 4 bases; unmatched junction bases: 7. The CDR3 contains 15 residues. Germline lookup yields CDR1 SGHRS and CDR2 YFSETQ. CDR3 protein: CASSQTGTSGYEQYF. CDR3 DNA: TGCGCCAGCAGCCAAACCGGGACTAGCGGTTACGAGCAGTACTTC.

The gene calls are TRBV24-1 and TRBJ2-1; 8 positions agree with TRBD2. The CDR3 consists of 17 residues. CDR1 KGHDR and CDR2 SFDVKD come from the germline V gene. Trimming removed 3 bases from V and 8 bases from J; junction bases left unmatched: 14. The CDR3 is CATSDPRGASGSDEQFF. CDR3 nucleotide sequence: TGTGCCACCAGTGATCCAAGGGGGGCTAGCGGGTCAGATGAGCAGTTCTTC.

This chain links TRBV25-1 with TRBJ2-5, with 15 bases matching TRBD2. The CDR3 has 16 residues. V was pared by 4 bases and J by 2 bases, with 2 bases of the junction left unmatched. Germline CDR1 is MGHDK and CDR2 is SYGVNS. The CDR3: CASSGGLAGGQETQYF. The CDR3 coding sequence is TGTGCCAGCAGTGGGGGACTAGCGGGAGGACAAGAGACCCAGTACTTC.

This clone was picked up a small number of times. V is TRBV10-1 and J is TRBJ2-7; tentatively, D is TRBD2 (6 bases). The CDR3 has 16 amino acids. With 0 bases removed from V and 6 bases from J, the gap between germline ends came to 18 bases. CDR1 WNHNN and CDR2 SYGVQD come from the germline V gene (reference sequence). CDR3 sequence: CASSESGGPGFGEQYF. CDR3 nucleotides: TGCGCCAGCAGTGAGTCGGGGGGACCGGGCTTCGGCGAGCAGTACTTC.

The chain recombines TRBV3-1 (or the pseudogene TRBV3-2) with TRBJ1-2; possibly TRBD1 for D (5 bases). The germline V and J ends were trimmed by 3 bases and 3 bases, with 17 bases remaining between them. Germline V gene sequence: CDR1 LGHDT, CDR2 YNNKEL (reference sequence). This CDR3 region has 16 residues. For the CDR3, the DNA is TGTGCCAGCAGCCAGAGACTCCCGGGGGGTCACTATGGCTACACCTTC. This sequence encodes CASSQRLPGGHYGYTF.

This clone appeared a few times. The chain has TRBV20-1 and TRBJ2-5, with TRBD2 identical over 7 bases. Trimming removed 3 bases from V and 7 bases from J; junction bases left unmatched: 11. There are 14 residues in the CDR3. Germline V gene sequence: CDR1 DFQATT, CDR2 SNEGSKA (reference sequence). Here the CDR3 DNA reads TGCAGTGCTAGTTCGCTAGCGGAGGGTCGGACCCAGTACTTC. This encodes CSASSLAEGRTQYF.

This clone came up once. The chain carries TRBV3-1 (or the pseudogene TRBV3-2) and TRBJ1-2; 8 positions match TRBD1. Germline V gives CDR1 LGHDT, CDR2 YNNKEL (reference sequence). V lost 0 bases, J lost 5 bases, and 5 bases stayed unmatched. The CDR3 sequence is 15 residues long. The CDR3 region has the DNA TGTGCCAGCAGCCAAGATCTAACAGGGGGGTATGGCTACACCTTC. It encodes CASSQDLTGGYGYTF.

The chain uses TRBV7-9 and TRBJ1-3, with a tentative D call TRBD1 (6 bases). The CDR3 extends over 16 amino acids. V lost 2 bases and J 0 bases, leaving 11 bases between the germline ends. In germline, CDR1 is SEHNR, CDR2 FQNEAQ (reference sequence). The CDR3 nucleotides read TGTGCCAGCAGCTTACCGACGGACAGCTCTGGAAACACCATATATTTT. Translating it yields CASSLPTDSSGNTIYF.

The DNA of the CDR3 is TGTGCCAGCAGCTCACGGAATCAGCCCCAGCATTTT. Translated: CASSSRNQPQHF. The genes are TRBV28 and TRBJ1-5, with D uncertain. V was pared by 6 bases and J by 4 bases, with 7 bases between. The V gene's germline CDR1 is MDHEN and CDR2 SYDVKM. The CDR3 consists of 12 residues.

The chain links TRBV5-1 to TRBJ2-3, with a possible D match to TRBD1 (6 bases). This CDR3 contains 14 residues. The germline CDR1 and CDR2 sequences are SGHRS and YFSETQ. The germline V and J ends were trimmed by 3 bases and 3 bases, with 11 bases remaining between them. This chain's CDR3 is CASSWLQGTDTQYF. CDR3 DNA: TGCGCCAGCAGCTGGCTACAGGGAACAGATACGCAGTATTTT.

V gene TRBV30 combines with J gene TRBJ1-5; tentatively, D is TRBD1 (6 bases). The CDR3 loop spans 14 amino acids. The V end lost 5 bases, the J end lost 6 bases, and 17 bases lay between the germline ends. Per the germline V gene, CDR1 is GTSNPN and CDR2 is SVGIG (reference sequence). CDR3: CAWARAGVSQPQHF. The DNA for the CDR3 is TGTGCCTGGGCCCGGGCAGGGGTGAGTCAGCCCCAGCATTTT.

The chain combines TRBV12-5 with TRBJ1-2; D not certain. Germline-derived CDR1 and CDR2 are LGHNT and FRNRAP. The V gene lost 5 bases and the J gene lost 4 bases, with 11 bases spanning the gap. This CDR3 is 13 amino acids long. CDR3 in DNA: TGTGCTAGTGGTATCCGGAGTTCCTATGGCTACACCTTC. This translates into CASGIRSSYGYTF.

V usage is TRBV24-1 and J usage is TRBJ2-1; D might be TRBD2 (5 bases). Trimming pared 1 base from V and 5 bases from J, leaving 17 bases between. The CDR3 consists of 17 residues. Looked up from germline, CDR1 is KGHDR and CDR2 is SFDVKD. CDR3 sequence reads: CATSDFVRKRRNNEQFF. Here the CDR3 DNA reads TGTGCCACCAGTGATTTCGTTCGGAAAAGGAGGAACAATGAGCAGTTCTTC.

The chain recombines TRBV5-4 with TRBJ2-1, with 8 bases fitting TRBD2. Germline assignment: CDR1 SGHNT and CDR2 YYREEE (reference sequence). The CDR3 contains 17 residues. Trimming took 4 bases from V and 5 from J; bases not matched to a gene: 14. CDR3 sequence (DNA): TGTGCCAGCAGCCGCCCACGGGGTAGCGGGGTTCACAATGAGCAGTTCTTC. Protein product: CASSRPRGSGVHNEQFF.

V gene TRBV2 combines with J gene TRBJ2-7; a weak D match, TRBD1 (5 bases). The CDR3 runs 15 residues. Germline V lookup: CDR1 SNHLY, CDR2 FYNNEI. V was shortened by 6 bases and J by 1 base, with 16 bases between the two germline ends. The CDR3 region has the DNA TGTGCCAGCAGATCAATCTCGACAGCGTCCTACGAGCAGTACTTC. Residues: CASRSISTASYEQYF.

The rearrangement uses TRBV11-2 and TRBJ2-7; 9 bases align to TRBD2. V lost 2 bases and J lost 6; bases outside the gene matches: 8. The CDR3 extends over 15 amino acids. CDR1 and CDR2 (germline): SGHAT, FQNNGV. The DNA for the CDR3 is TGTGCCAGCAGCTTACGATTAGCGGGAGTAGCCGAGCAGTACTTC. This encodes CASSLRLAGVAEQYF.

CDR3 in DNA: TGTGCCAGCAGTGTAGGGGGGGAGAACACTGAAGCTTTCTTT. Protein: CASSVGGENTEAFF. The chain uses TRBV2 and TRBJ1-1; TRBD1 is a possible D gene (6 bases). There are 14 residues in the CDR3. The germline V gene encodes CDR1 SNHLY and CDR2 FYNNEI. V dropped 4 bases and J dropped 1 base, with 10 bases sitting between them.

This chain connects TRBV25-1 to TRBJ2-1, with TRBD1 as a possible D gene (6 bases). This CDR3 is 16 amino acids long. V gave up 0 bases and J gave up 8 bases, with 17 bases separating them. Germline CDR1 reads MGHDK; CDR2 reads SYGVNS. The CDR3 region has the DNA TGTGCCAGCAGTGAATATCCAAACCTACAGGGATATGAGCAGTTCTTC. Its protein is CASSEYPNLQGYEQFF.

CDR3 nucleotides: TGTGCCAGCAGTGAAATACAGGGGATAATGCCCCAGCATTTT. Protein sequence: CASSEIQGIMPQHF. This chain uses TRBV2 with TRBJ1-5; 7 bases match TRBD1. V was pared by 2 bases and J by 9 bases, with 7 bases of the junction left unmatched. The CDR3 runs to 14 residues. Looked up from germline, CDR1 is SNHLY and CDR2 is FYNNEI.

The CDR3 bases are TGCAGCACAGGGGGAATCACAATGAACACTGAAGCTTTCTTT. Translation: CSTGGITMNTEAFF. The chain joins TRBV29-1 to TRBJ1-1; 8 bases line up with TRBD1. The CDR3 consists of 14 residues. The germline CDR1 and CDR2 sequences are SQVTM and ANQGSEA. Trimming took 8 bases from V and 0 from J; bases not matched to a gene: 8. Full variable domain (remainder filled in from reference TRBV29-1 and TRBJ1-1): SAVISQKPSRDICQRGTSLTIQCQVDSQVTMMFWYRQQPGQSLTLIATANQGSEATYESGFVIDKFPISRPNLTFSTLTVSNMSPEDSSIYLCSTGGITMNTEAFFGQGTRLTVV.